This T cell receptor beta chain was retrieved from a study of cytomegalovirus exposure and HLA in healthy donors listed by TCRdb under 2017. Concerning the study at large: In an earlier analysis of 550 to 750 of the donors, 276 Gb of sequence data and 90 million to 120 million unique TCR beta sequences from about 180 million T cells were reported. The study profiled the T cell repertoires of hundreds of subjects by immunosequencing and related them to cytomegalovirus serostatus. Of the approximately 400 genotyped donors, 80% to 90% were placed in the genetic ancestry cluster associated with self-reported Caucasian donors. An early release that covered several hundred HLA-typed donors contained approximately 300 gigabases of sequencing data and some 87 million unique TCR sequences. Besides the first cohort of under 700 subjects, a separate validation cohort made up of 120 or so different subjects was used. HLA typing covered class I and class II loci at four-digit resolution. To predict cytomegalovirus infection status, the study combined high-throughput TCR immunosequencing, statistical association of individual TCRs with disease status, and machine learning. On average, approximately 250,000 unique TCR beta nucleotide sequences were sequenced per donor among roughly 430 genotyped donors of the cohort, with 15% to 20% of those sequences being non-productive. In the later analysis, no new phenotypic data were used to find candidate immune exposures; instead, reliance was placed on TCR beta sequences and their occurrence across donors. An earlier analysis of 587 of the donors applied high-throughput TCR beta sequencing to assess whether each TCR beta V gene segment acted as functional or pseudogenic. About five DR-DQ haplotypes were treated as single units for association and clustering because of strong linkage in the cohort. A later analysis re-analyzed previously published TCR beta repertoires from about 600 donors and added high-resolution HLA genotyping to study TCR occurrence patterns. The study was designed to test whether signatures of past pathogen exposure could be identified by cataloging public T cell receptors. A later genetic analysis used genome-wide SNP genotypes for about 60% of the roughly 700 donors, treating that subset as a discovery cohort. Donor age, sex, ethnicity and CMV serostatus were compiled together with the repertoire data. Typing coverage varied by locus: roughly 620-630 donors for A, B, C, DRB1 and DQB1; under 550 for DQA1; over 600 for DPA1; approximately 470 for DPB1. Every discovery cohort repertoire had been produced on one sequencing platform. The full study reports these points: According to the authors, the approach could potentially be generalized to other disease states and immunological phenotypes. HLA typing was unavailable for some donors at each locus, so association tests used only the typed subset. Most TCR sequences were observed very rarely across donors, whereas some public TCRs were present in many individuals. The classifier was reported to diagnose cytomegalovirus status with high specificity and sensitivity in both the original and validation cohorts. A later analysis found that most CMV-associated TCR beta chains appeared HLA-restricted, with HLA associations seemingly driven largely by CMV exposure. Presence/absence analyses assumed roughly uniform sequencing depth across donors, an assumption that may not hold. When HLA alleles, especially DR and DQ, strongly co-occurred, TCR associations were difficult to assign to individual alleles. Several of the top co-occurrence clusters appeared to be linked to parvovirus B19, influenza, CMV and Epstein-Barr virus, according to a later analysis. The study gave a list of under 200 TCR beta chains associated with cytomegalovirus. In an earlier analysis of 500 to 650 of the donors, most TCR beta V segments appeared in productive rearrangements about 87% or about 30% of the time, broadly matching IMGT annotations. Correlated functional status among segregating V segments might be attributable to linkage disequilibrium, but an unknown experimental factor could not be ruled out. Immune exposure information for the cohort was limited to CMV serostatus. In a later analysis, HLA-associated TCR beta chains were found to be more clonally expanded and to have lower generation probabilities than equally common non-associated chains. An association between a missense DCLRE1C variant and V-gene and J-gene trimming of TCR beta chains was found in a later genetic analysis and replicated in an independent cohort. Because counts were too low, under 20 rarely observed V segments, including chromosome 9 orphons, were left out of the earlier analysis of several hundred of the donors. In vitro tests confirmed that a few of the cytomegalovirus-associated TCR beta chains recognize cytomegalovirus antigens. A later analysis found that TCR association rates varied across HLA loci, with DRB1 alleles showing the most associated TCRs and HLA-C alleles the fewest. In a later analysis, 15,000 to 20,000 TCR beta sequences were associated with specific HLA alleles at a false discovery rate of 0.05. The 87-base-pair reads could not distinguish some IMGT-functional V segments, including TRBV6-2 and TRBV6-3, so those segments were excluded. A cluster of highly shared sequence variants was judged likely to be a technical artifact of the sequencing pipeline. Only TCR beta chains were sequenced in this cohort, and the absence of alpha or paired-chain data limited detectable features. Compared with the roughly 670-donor mean, donors in an Asian-associated ancestry cluster had fewer N-insertions in productive TCRs, according to a later genetic analysis. A further reported finding was that TCR beta sequences accurately predicted the HLA-A and HLA-B alleles for most subjects in the first cohort.

In total, 630 or so healthy bone marrow donors made up the cohort. At the time of sampling, all cohort members were nominally healthy, though unrecorded immune exposures were likely present. The donor was CMV seropositive and belonged to the group of 250 to 350 seropositive cohort members. A peripheral blood sample was collected from each donor, and TCR beta sequencing was performed on peripheral blood mononuclear cells. The Qiagen DNeasy Blood Extraction Kit was used to extract genomic DNA from the blood cell samples. A remark on this clone: The antigen it binds to is not known. It has no much larger one-base neighbor in the sample; base qualities were not kept.

Libraries were prepared through the immunoSEQ multiplex PCR assay. The multiplex PCR relied on a mix of 60 forward primers for TCR Vbeta segments and 13 reverse primers for TCR Jbeta segments. A multiplex PCR assay on genomic DNA amplified the CDR3 region of rearranged TCR beta genes. Amplified TCR beta libraries were sequenced as 87-base-pair reads on the Illumina HiSeq System. Processing in the source paper ran as follows. In a later analysis, 70 million to 95 million unique TCR beta chains were counted across the 500 to 700 repertoires, and some 10 million of these chains were shared by at least two donors. A nearest-neighbor algorithm error-corrected the raw reads and collapsed the reads into unique sequences, merging closely related sequences to remove PCR and sequencing errors. Alignment of CDR3 sequences to IMGT reference sequences was used to assign V, D and J gene segments. For a sequence to be retained, a match of at least six nucleotides to both a V gene segment and a J gene segment was required. A rearrangement counted as productive if the CDR3 had no stop codons and remained in frame with V and J, and every other rearrangement counted as non-productive. CDR3 was defined by IMGT convention, running from the second conserved V-encoded cysteine to the conserved J-encoded phenylalanine. The earlier analysis of some 580 of the donors excluded any sequence lacking an unambiguous match to a single V gene segment. In an earlier analysis of almost 600 of the donors, a V segment was called functional when productive rearrangements were above 56.7%, and segregating when the standard deviation between donors exceeded 5%. A statistical classification framework was developed to diagnose cytomegalovirus status using the catalog of TCR beta chain sequences. A later analysis assigned V and J genes by comparing TCR nucleotide sequences with IMGT/GENE-DB human TR gene sequences. A later analysis assigned CDR3 sequences and most-parsimonious VDJ recombination scenarios with the TCRdist pipeline. In a later analysis, every TCR beta chain was defined by the combination of its CDR3 amino acid sequence and its V-gene family, and reads without a unique V-gene family were dropped. A later analysis removed 600 or so highly shared, low-generation-probability nucleotide sequences to deal with suspected cross-contamination and a sequencing artifact. For each public chain, a later analysis derived a clonal expansion index from normalized ranks of inferred template counts within each repertoire. In a later analysis, generation probabilities were computed with a VDJ recombination model fitted to out-of-frame rearrangements, and the resulting probabilities were checked against IGoR. In a later analysis, hypergeometric tests were used to score TCR-TCR, TCR-HLA and TCR-CMV co-occurrence, with a repertoire-size bias correction applied to TCR pairs. False discovery rates were estimated in a later analysis by permuting HLA or CMV assignments 20 times. A later analysis grouped co-occurring TCRs with DBSCAN, adding TCRdist sequence similarity when clustering within HLA-allele-positive subsets. Repertoires with fewer than 30,000 or more than 120,000 public chains, plus five repertoires with anomalous nucleotide sharing, were excluded from co-occurrence clustering. This is the immuneACCESS table as TCRdb keeps it, with only in-frame sequences that have V and J called. A part of the clones is gone; compared with another copy, unresolved V genes explain less than half, and the rest is unexplained. That table gives V, J and clone size, and the DNA gave D and trimming. Present in this sample are about 130,000 clones, 80% of which were seen just once. The top ten clones comprise 7.5% to 9.5% of the sample.

The CDR3 sequence holds 13 residues, the cysteine and phenylalanine included. Solely the CDR3 DNA is kept, with 39 bases framed from the first base. Per the germline V gene (reference sequence), SGHKS is the CDR1 and YYEKEE is the CDR2. Unmatched junction bases come to 7, with V trimmed by 4 bases and J by 8 bases. This TCR derives from a man aged 25 to 40 in good health and CMV-seropositive. The sequencing input was PBMCs. The rearrangement joined TRBV5-5 to TRBJ2-3, with 7 junctional bases fitting TRBD1. Here the CDR3 is given as CASSTTGYSTQYF. The DNA reads TGTGCCAGCAGCACGACAGGGTATAGTACGCAGTATTTT.